This T cell receptor beta chain was observed in a study of blood T cell repertoires in COVID-19. Study information: Researchers got acute and convalescent COVID-19 samples from the United States, Italy and Spain. From T cells, B-cell-depleted T cells, or PBMCs came the material, which was cDNA or gDNA.

Per the germline V gene, CDR1 is MNHEY and CDR2 is SVGEGT. This CDR3 has 17 amino acids. V lost 4 bases, J lost 7 bases, and 25 bases lay in between. Original handling: Using reference gene primer amplification, nucleated cell counts were estimated. Some clones are missing from TCRdb's copy, which holds only in-frame ones; the method was immunoSEQ multiplex PCR. That table supplies the V and J calls and clone size; D and trimming were determined from the DNA. The sample shows some 280,000 clones, approximately 91% of them seen only once. Material: peripheral blood. This receptor was taken from a woman aged 55-70 years with acute or convalescent COVID-19. The chain couples TRBV6-2 or TRBV6-3 to TRBJ2-5; maybe TRBD2 (7 bases). This CDR3 is CASSSRVGGHSPRTQYF. The CDR3 bases are TGTGCCAGCAGTTCACGTGTGGGGGGGCACAGTCCAAGGACCCAGTACTTC.